The next 13 T cell receptor beta chains were all read from a single sample in a study of cytomegalovirus exposure and HLA in healthy donors. PCR involved 60 Vbeta and 13 Jbeta primers. Only in-frame clones appear in the TCRdb table, and some are missing; sequencing was by immunoSEQ multiplex PCR. The data hold some 86,000 clones, with around 79% observed a single time. The sample taken for sequencing was PBMCs. Every receptor here comes from a woman in her thirties or forties in good health and CMV-seropositive.

In DNA form, the CDR3 reads TGTGCCAGCAGCTTCGGGGACAGTAGAAACTACGAGCAGTACTTC. Amino acid sequence: CASSFGDSRNYEQYF. The chain recombines TRBV5-6 with TRBJ2-7; TRBD1 matches at 7 bases. The J segment lost 3 bases and the V segment lost 2 bases, leaving 8 bases of the junction unmatched. The CDR3 sequence is 15 residues long. The germline gives CDR1 SGHDT, CDR2 YYEEEE.

The CDR3 loop reads CASSYGVGVQETQYF. The CDR3 DNA sequence: TGTGCCAGCAGTTACGGTGTGGGAGTCCAAGAGACCCAGTACTTC. The rearrangement links TRBV6-5 to TRBJ2-5; possible D gene TRBD2, 5 bases. Germline V gene lookup returns CDR1 MNHEY and CDR2 SVGAGI. V dropped 2 bases and J dropped 1 base, with 11 bases sitting between them. The CDR3 has 15 amino acids.

This sequence joins TRBV18 and TRBJ1-1; no clear D gene. V dropped 2 bases and J dropped 1 base, with 11 bases sitting between them. Germline V gene data show CDR1 as KGHSH and CDR2 as LQKENI. The CDR3 spans 15 residues. In DNA form, the CDR3 reads TGTGCCAGCTCACCAGTCGGACTTCCGAACACTGAAGCTTTCTTT. Encoded protein: CASSPVGLPNTEAFF.

This clone was seen only once. The chain recombines TRBV7-2 with TRBJ2-5; no definite D call. Germline loops: CDR1 SGHTA, CDR2 FQGNSA. V was shortened by 2 bases and J by 2 bases, with 9 bases between the two germline ends. The CDR3 contains 14 residues. CDR3 sequence reads: CASSLTVQQETQYF. The CDR3 DNA reads TGTGCCAGCAGCTTAACGGTACAGCAAGAGACCCAGTACTTC.

Comments on this clone: Other DNA sequences in this sample translate to the same CDR3. The V call is TRBV7-2, the J call TRBJ1-4; the match to TRBD1 covers 12 bases. Unmatched junction bases numbered 3, after V lost 5 bases and J lost 8 bases. Per the germline V gene, CDR1 is SGHTA and CDR2 is FQGNSA. There are 14 residues in the CDR3. CDR3 in DNA: TGTGCCAGCAGCCGGGACAGGGGGCGCGAAAAACTGTTTTTT. It codes for CASSRDRGREKLFF.

This clone occurred a few times. This chain links TRBV6-5 with TRBJ2-1; 8 positions match TRBD1. Germline CDR1 reads MNHEY; CDR2 reads SVGAGI. CDR3 size: 15 residues. With 0 bases clipped from V and 6 bases from J, the junction kept 4 bases outside the gene matches. Written as DNA, the CDR3 is TGTGCCAGCAGTTACTCCTACGGGACAGGCAATGAGCAGTTCTTC. Protein sequence: CASSYSYGTGNEQFF.

V usage is TRBV5-1 and J usage is TRBJ2-7; 9 bases are a match to TRBD2. Germline values: CDR1 SGHRS, CDR2 YFSETQ. The V and J ends lost 4 bases and 1 base, in that order; junction bases with no gene match: 9. The CDR3 has 16 amino acids. The CDR3 spells CASSLTLLAGSYEQYF. CDR3 nucleotide sequence: TGCGCCAGCAGCCTTACCCTGCTAGCGGGGTCCTACGAGCAGTACTTC.

The chain uses TRBV7-6 and TRBJ2-7; possible D gene TRBD2, 5 bases. The germline V gene encodes CDR1 SGHVS and CDR2 FNYEAQ. The CDR3 loop spans 15 amino acids. V was shortened by 1 base and J by 6 bases, with 16 bases between the two germline ends. The CDR3, as DNA: TGTGCCAGCAGCTTAGAAGCCTCCTTCGGACTCGAGCAGTACTTC. It translates to CASSLEASFGLEQYF.

This rearrangement joins TRBV4-3 to TRBJ2-5; possibly TRBD1 for D (6 bases). The J call is in doubt because the DNA end fits TRBJ2-7 better. Germline V gene sequence: CDR1 LGHNA, CDR2 YSLEER. The CDR3 is 15 amino acids. CDR3 DNA sequence: TGCGCCAGCAGCCAAGTTTGGGGGCCGTCCTACGAGCAGTACTTC. It is translated as CASSQVWGPSYEQYF.

The chain uses TRBV2 and TRBJ1-5; TRBD1 aligns across 10 bases. Trimming removed 6 bases from V and 4 bases from J; junction bases left unmatched: 15. Germline values: CDR1 SNHLY, CDR2 FYNNEI. This CDR3 contains 18 residues. CDR3 protein: CASSLSRTGGPANQPQHF. CDR3 DNA sequence: TGTGCCAGCAGCCTCAGTAGGACAGGGGGACCTGCAAATCAGCCCCAGCATTTT. Using reference TRBV2 and TRBJ1-5 for the parts outside the CDR3, the full variable domain is EPEVTQTPSHQVTQMGQEVILRCVPISNHLYFYWYRQILGQKVEFLVSFYNNEISEKSEIFDDQFSVERPDGSNFTLKIRSTKLEDSAMYFCASSLSRTGGPANQPQHFGDGTRLSIL.

The chain combines TRBV27 with TRBJ1-2; TRBD1 might be the D (6 bases). The CDR3 has 13 residues. The V gene lost 8 bases and the J gene lost 10 bases, with 20 bases spanning the gap. Per germline, CDR1 MNHEY and CDR2 SMNVEV (reference sequence). The CDR3 is CASSQNRAVNYTF. The CDR3 DNA reads as TGTGCCAGCTCTCAGAACAGGGCGGTTAACTACACCTTC.

The rearrangement joins TRBV7-3 to TRBJ2-3; TRBD2 is a possible D gene (7 bases). CDR3 length equals 16 residues. From germline, CDR1 is SGHTA and CDR2 FQGTGA. V was cut by 4 bases and J by 3 bases, with 17 bases left in between. As DNA, the CDR3 is TGTGCCAGCAGCTCTGTGGGGGGGGCCCAAACAGATACGCAGTATTTT. This codes for CASSSVGGAQTDTQYF.

Turning to this clone: The germline gene is not matched at one end of the junction; a read error may be the cause. The CDR3 is CAGSLGSGGAYEQYF. The CDR3 nucleotides are TGCGCCGGCAGCTTGGGGAGCGGGGGGGCCTACGAGCAGTACTTC. V is TRBV5-1 and J is TRBJ2-7; 10 nucleotides match TRBD2. Per germline, CDR1 SGHRS and CDR2 YFSETQ. The CDR3 consists of 15 residues.